What follows are 23 T cell receptor beta chains derived from one specimen sequenced in a study of T cells in women clearing cervical HPV infection. Produced via immunoSEQ multiplex PCR; TCRdb's table is partial and in-frame only. The listing records fewer than 50,000 clones. Sequencing was carried out using blood buffy coat. The receptors shown here come from a woman aged 18 to 75 with a cervical HPV16 infection that either progressed to CIN3+ or cleared (not recorded which).

Comments on this clone: Coverage ceases 3 residues before the CDR3 finishes, and the germline J gene fills in the end. The J gene is TRBJ1-4, the V gene TRBV19, with 8 bases lining up with TRBD1. This CDR3 region has 14 residues. Germline CDR1 and CDR2: LNHDA and SQIVND (reference sequence). Unmatched junction bases numbered 3, after V lost 2 bases and J lost 7 bases. The DNA read from the CDR3 is TGTGCCAGTAGTATACAGGGGGCCTCTGAAAAA. Translated, it gives CASSIQGASEK. The whole CDR3 protein is CASSIQGASEKLFF. The full variable domain, in which reference TRBV19 and TRBJ1-4 provide the parts outside the CDR3, is DGGITQSPKYLFRKEGQNVTLSCEQNLNHDAMYWYRQDPGQGLRLIYYSQIVNDFQKGDIAEGYSVSREKKESFPLTVTSAQKNPTAFYLCASSIQGASEKLFFGSGTQLSVL.

As concerns this clone: The CDR3 is cut off 3 residues early in the read; its end comes from the germline J gene. The genes are TRBV20-1 and TRBJ2-4, with D possibly TRBD1 on 6 matching bases. Germline V gene lookup returns CDR1 DFQATT and CDR2 SNEGSKA (reference sequence). The CDR3 is made up of 16 amino acids. V lost 3 bases and J 0 bases, leaving 15 bases between the germline ends. The sequenced CDR3 bases are TGCAGTGCTAGTGGGGTTTCAGGGGTAGCCAAAAACATT. It specifies CSASGVSGVAKNI. The whole CDR3 protein reads CSASGVSGVAKNIQYF.

Points on this clone: The read gets to within 3 residues of the CDR3 end, and the germline J gene fills in the rest. J is TRBJ2-2 and V is TRBV5-1; maybe TRBD1 (6 bases). The CDR3 totals 19 residues. V lost 0 bases and J 1 base, leaving 19 bases between the germline ends. Germline V lookup: CDR1 SGHRS, CDR2 YFSETQ. The CDR3 sequence: CASSLGASGARRNTGELFF. The sequenced CDR3 bases are TGCGCCAGCAGCTTGGGGGCTTCAGGGGCCCGCCGGAACACCGGGGAG.

Concerning this clone itself: Read data end 3 residues before the CDR3 end; the end is taken from the germline J gene. The gene calls are TRBV5-6 and TRBJ2-5, with D maybe TRBD2 (6 bases). CDR1 and CDR2 (germline): SGHDT, YYEEEE. The CDR3 runs 14 residues. V was cut by 4 bases and J by 7 bases, with 17 bases left in between. The CDR3 region is CASSEGLHPGTQYF. The CDR3 DNA, read in part, is TGTGCCAGCAGCGAGGGACTCCACCCGGGGACC.

To note about this clone: The read terminates 3 residues ahead of where the CDR3 ends, so the germline J gene completes it. J is TRBJ1-1 and V is TRBV10-1; 9 positions match TRBD1. The germline gives CDR1 WNHNN, CDR2 SYGVQD (reference sequence). The CDR3 is 13 residues long. Losses at the gene ends were 9 bases for V and 6 bases for J; bases not matched to a gene: 8. This CDR3 reads CASTRDRAPEAFF. Partial CDR3 DNA: TGCGCCAGTACAAGGGACAGGGCCCCTGAA.

With regard to this clone: The read ends 3 residues shy of where the CDR3 ends; the end is completed using the germline J gene. J is TRBJ2-1 and V is TRBV4-2; 9 nucleotides align to TRBD2. The CDR3 contains 16 residues. From germline, CDR1 is LGHNA and CDR2 YNFKEQ. V gave up 3 bases and J gave up 4 bases; unmatched junction bases: 7. The CDR3 DNA, read in part, is TGTGCCAGCAGCCAGGGTAGCGGGAGATCTTACAATGAG. Translating it yields CASSQGSGRSYNE. The entire CDR3 reads CASSQGSGRSYNEQFF.

The CDR3 protein is CASSYVGQFYEQYF. The covered CDR3 bases are TGTGCCAGCAGTTACGTGGGACAGTTCTACGAG. This rearrangement joins TRBV6-2 or TRBV6-3 to TRBJ2-7; 7 positions match TRBD1. The read terminates 3 residues ahead of where the CDR3 ends, so the germline J gene completes it. The CDR3 totals 14 residues. Germline trimming cut 2 bases from V and 3 bases from J; bases unmatched to any gene: 4. From germline, CDR1 is MNHEY and CDR2 SVGEGT.

Notes on this clone: The missing CDR3 end, 3 residues past where the read stops, is filled in from the germline J gene. The chain uses TRBV28 and TRBJ1-2, with TRBD1 matching over 7 bases. The CDR3 sequence is 14 residues long. J lost 6 bases, V lost 7 bases, and 11 bases had no gene match. The germline CDR1 and CDR2 sequences are MDHEN and SYDVKM. The sequenced part of the CDR3 DNA is TGTGCCAGCACGGTTGACAGGGAGGGTGATGGC. It specifies CASTVDREGDG. The entire CDR3 reads CASTVDREGDGYTF.

A note on this clone: Read coverage stops 3 residues before the CDR3 terminus; the germline J gene supplies the remainder. This chain uses TRBV23-1 with TRBJ2-1; a weak D match, TRBD1 (6 bases). TRBV23-1 is an ORF for which the function is uncertain. This CDR3 comprises 15 residues. V lost 4 bases to trimming and J lost 2 bases, with 12 bases between them. This CDR3 reads CASSRARGPYNEQFF. Partial CDR3 DNA: TGCGCCAGCAGTCGGGCCAGGGGTCCCTACAATGAG.

Worth noting for this clone: The read halts 3 residues ahead of the CDR3 end, with the missing end drawn from the germline J gene. V gene TRBV5-1 combines with J gene TRBJ2-5; the D is unclear. CDR3 length: 12 amino acids. CDR1 and CDR2 (germline): SGHRS, YFSETQ. Trimming stripped 3 bases from V and 0 bases from J, with 3 bases between. The sequenced CDR3 bases are TGCGCCAGCAGCTCGTACCAAGAGACC. Encoded protein: CASSSYQET. The entire CDR3 protein reads CASSSYQETQYF.

A word on this clone: The read stops 3 residues short of the end of the CDR3; the missing end is completed from the germline J gene. This chain links TRBV14 with TRBJ2-7; 10 bases are a match to TRBD2. The ends lost 2 bases at V and 5 bases at J; junction bases unmatched: 9. The CDR3 is made up of 16 amino acids. Germline CDR1 SGHDN, CDR2 FVKESK. The CDR3 loop reads CASSQLAGALKDEQYF. The sequenced CDR3 bases are TGTGCCAGCAGCCAACTAGCGGGAGCTCTTAAGGACGAG.

Concerning this clone itself: The read comes to an end 3 residues before the CDR3 does, leaving the germline J gene to fill in the end. The V gene is TRBV5-1, the J gene TRBJ1-2, with D unclear. CDR1 is SGHRS and CDR2 is YFSETQ in the germline V gene. The germline V and J ends were trimmed by 0 bases and 0 bases, with 6 bases remaining between them. This CDR3 region has 14 residues. CDR3 loop: CASSLGHPNYGYTF. The DNA read from the CDR3 is TGCGCCAGCAGCTTGGGACACCCTAACTATGGC.

Comment on this clone: The observed sequence ends 3 residues before the CDR3 terminus, with the missing tail filled in from the germline J gene. This sequence joins TRBV20-1 and TRBJ2-1, with D perhaps TRBD1 (6 bases). CDR3 length: 13 amino acids. The germline gives CDR1 DFQATT, CDR2 SNEGSKA (reference sequence). The ends were cut back, 6 bases at V and 0 bases at J, with 9 bases in the middle. The CDR3 is CSAQDSSYNEQFF. Partial CDR3 DNA: TGCAGTGCCCAGGACAGCTCCTACAATGAG.

As regards this clone: Read coverage stops 3 residues before the CDR3 terminus; the germline J gene supplies the remainder. This sequence joins TRBV18 and TRBJ1-1, with a possible D match to TRBD1 (5 bases). The CDR3 totals 13 residues. Per the germline V gene, CDR1 is KGHSH and CDR2 is LQKENI. CDR3 bases read: TGTGCCAGCTCACCGGGAGGGGCGGAGAAC. Encoded protein: CASSPGGAEN. In full, the CDR3 is CASSPGGAENAFF.

To note about this clone: The read gets to within 3 residues of the CDR3 end, and the germline J gene fills in the rest. The chain joins TRBV11-2 to TRBJ2-1; tentative D call: TRBD1 (5 bases). Germline V gene lookup returns CDR1 SGHAT and CDR2 FQNNGV. The CDR3 contains 13 residues. V lost 7 bases and J 1 base, leaving 8 bases between the germline ends. The covered CDR3 bases are TGTGCCAGCAAGGGGATGTCCTACAATGAG. Amino acids: CASKGMSYNE. The CDR3 in its entirety is CASKGMSYNEQFF.

Concerning this clone: The CDR3 end is not reached by the read, which stops 3 residues before it; the germline J gene fills it in. The rearrangement uses TRBV20-1 and TRBJ2-3; 9 bases are shared with TRBD2. Per the germline V gene, CDR1 is DFQATT and CDR2 is SNEGSKA (reference sequence). The length of the CDR3 is 14 residues. Germline trimming cut 3 bases from V and 1 base from J; bases unmatched to any gene: 2. The sequenced part of the CDR3 DNA is TGCAGTGCTAGGTCTAGCGGGGGCACAGATACG. Residues: CSARSSGGTDT. The full CDR3 reads CSARSSGGTDTQYF.

To note about this clone: The missing CDR3 end, 3 residues past where the read stops, is filled in from the germline J gene. This chain uses TRBV18 with TRBJ1-2, with TRBD1 as a possible D gene (5 bases). The V and J ends lost 3 bases and 6 bases respectively, with 17 bases between them. Per germline, CDR1 KGHSH and CDR2 LQKENI. The CDR3 contains 15 residues. Partial CDR3 DNA: TGTGCCAGCTCACCCCAGGCAAGCAGGGCTAATGGC. Protein sequence: CASSPQASRANG. In full, the CDR3 reads CASSPQASRANGYTF.

Of note for this clone: From the germline J gene comes the end of the CDR3, since the read stops 3 residues before it. The chain uses TRBV19 and TRBJ2-5; TRBD1 matches at 9 bases. CDR3 size: 14 residues. CDR1 is LNHDA and CDR2 is SQIVND in the germline V gene (reference sequence). V shed 3 bases, J shed 4 bases, and the junction held 3 bases outside the gene matches. CDR3 region: CASSIEQGAETQYF. The sequenced CDR3 bases are TGTGCCAGTAGTATCGAACAGGGGGCAGAGACC.

The CDR3 here is CAFSRDRDSPLHF. CDR3 bases read: TGTGCCTTCTCTCGGGACAGAGATTCACCC. This chain joins TRBV30 and TRBJ1-6; 7 bases align to TRBD1. The CDR3 goes on 3 residues after the read ends, and that part is filled in from the germline J gene. The CDR3 runs to 13 residues. Germline CDR1 reads GTSNPN; CDR2 reads SVGIG (reference sequence). Trimming took 7 bases from V and 8 from J; bases not matched to a gene: 8. Using reference TRBV30 and TRBJ1-6 for the parts outside the CDR3, the full variable domain is SQTIHQWPATLVQPVGSPLSLECTVEGTSNPNLYWYRQAAGRGLQLLFYSVGIGQISSEVPQNLSASRPQDRQFILSSKKLLLSDSGFYLCAFSRDRDSPLHFGNGTRLTVT.

CDR3 sequence: CASATGDTGELFF. The CDR3 bases that were read are TGTGCCAGCGCTACAGGGGACACCGGGGAG. J is TRBJ2-2 and V is TRBV5-4, with 7 bases that match TRBD1. The read stops 3 residues short of the end of the CDR3; the missing end is completed from the germline J gene. CDR3 length equals 13 residues. Germline V gene lookup returns CDR1 SGHNT and CDR2 YYREEE (reference sequence). V lost 7 bases and J lost 3; bases outside the gene matches: 3.

Details on this clone: The read finishes 3 residues shy of the CDR3 end, and the germline J gene is used to complete it. This sequence joins TRBV7-9 and TRBJ2-3, with D perhaps matching TRBD2 (6 bases). This CDR3 is 15 amino acids long. The germline V and J ends were trimmed by 9 bases and 1 base, with 17 bases remaining between them. The germline V gene has CDR1 SEHNR and CDR2 FQNEAQ (reference sequence). The CDR3: CARGPGGAGTDTQYF. The CDR3 bases that were read are TGTGCCAGGGGTCCCGGCGGGGCAGGCACAGATACG.

On this clone: The CDR3 extends 3 residues past the end of the read, so its final part is completed from the germline J gene. V and J are TRBV5-5 and TRBJ2-3, with TRBD2 as a possible D gene (7 bases). Germline V CDR1 and CDR2: SGHKS, YYEKEE (reference sequence). V was trimmed by 2 bases and J by 5 bases, leaving 15 bases between them. The CDR3 contains 15 residues. The CDR3 reads CASSFTGGGLDTQYF. The part of the CDR3 DNA that was read is TGTGCCAGCAGCTTCACGGGGGGCGGTTTAGATACG.

On this clone itself: The read gets to within 3 residues of the CDR3 end, and the germline J gene fills in the rest. This CDR3 is also generated by other DNA sequences in the sample. The gene calls are TRBV19 and TRBJ1-2, with D unclear. V shed 7 bases and J shed 4 bases, with 19 bases lying between them. This CDR3 is 15 amino acids long. CDR1 is LNHDA and CDR2 is SQIVND in the germline V gene (reference sequence). The chain's CDR3 is CASNPNLAGGYGYTF. CDR3 DNA, as far as it was read: TGTGCCAGTAATCCTAACCTGGCGGGTGGCTATGGC.